A single sample gave rise to the 22 T cell receptor beta chains below, sequenced in a study of OX40 agonist ivuxolimab in advanced cancers. Sequenced by immunoSEQ multiplex PCR; TCRdb stores in-frame clones only, minus some. The table records 45,000 to 60,000 clones, just under 95% of them present only once. This specimen was CD4+ or CD8+ T cells sorted from blood, taken in a trial of the OX40 agonist ivuxolimab. These receptors were taken from an adult with an advanced solid tumor such as melanoma, head and neck, liver or kidney cancer.

A single count supports this clone. This chain connects TRBV6-1 to TRBJ2-7, with TRBD1 identical over 9 bases. Losses at the gene ends were 6 bases for V and 3 bases for J; bases not matched to a gene: 9. Germline CDR1 reads MNHNS; CDR2 reads SASEGT. CDR3 length: 15 residues. CDR3 sequence reads: CASSDTGTGLYEQYF. The CDR3 coding sequence is TGTGCCAGCAGCGATACCGGGACAGGGCTCTACGAGCAGTACTTC.

The CDR3 coding sequence is TGTGCCAGCAGGTCGACCCTAAATTTCCCCGAGCAGTACTTC. This codes for CASRSTLNFPEQYF. V and J are TRBV7-3 and TRBJ2-7, with no clear D. This CDR3 spans 14 amino acids. In germline, CDR1 is SGHTA, CDR2 FQGTGA. V shed 6 bases and J shed 6 bases, with 18 bases lying between them. The complete variable domain, with remaining parts taken from reference TRBV7-3 and TRBJ2-7, reads GAGVSQTPSNKVTEKGKYVELRCDPISGHTALYWYRQSLGQGPEFLIYFQGTGAADDSGLPNDRFFAVRPEGSVSTLKIQRTERGDSAVYLCASRSTLNFPEQYFGPGTRLTVT.

CDR3 region: CASSLLTSGGYNEQFF. The CDR3, as DNA: TGTGCCAGCAGTCTCCTAACTAGCGGGGGTTACAATGAGCAGTTCTTC. V is TRBV27 and J is TRBJ2-1, with 11 bases identical to TRBD2. J gave up 4 bases and V 5 bases, and 7 bases lay outside the gene matches. Germline values: CDR1 MNHEY, CDR2 SMNVEV (reference sequence). The CDR3 spans 16 residues.

The J gene is TRBJ1-3, the V gene TRBV19, with D possibly matching TRBD1 (5 bases). This CDR3 region has 11 residues. Germline V lookup: CDR1 LNHDA, CDR2 SQIVND (reference sequence). Trimming shortened V by 11 bases and J by 3 bases, and 8 bases separated the two germline ends. Here the CDR3 reads CASGLGNTIYF. CDR3 in DNA: TGTGCCTCGGGACTTGGAAACACCATATATTTT.

This sequence joins TRBV7-9 and TRBJ2-7; 12 bases line up with TRBD2. After removal of 4 bases from V and 3 bases from J, the junction contained 10 bases not matched to a gene. Germline CDR1 reads SEHNR; CDR2 reads FQNEAQ (reference sequence). The length of the CDR3 is 17 residues. CDR3 in amino acids: CASSYGTSGFSHYEQYF. CDR3 nucleotide sequence: TGTGCCAGCAGCTACGGGACTAGCGGGTTTTCACACTACGAGCAGTACTTC.

J is TRBJ2-7 and V is TRBV9, with a possible D match to TRBD1 (5 bases). Germline lookup yields CDR1 SGDLS and CDR2 YYNGEE. The ends were cut back, 4 bases at V and 4 bases at J, with 9 bases in the middle. The CDR3 has 12 residues. The CDR3 here is CASSPGPYEQYF. CDR3 sequence (DNA): TGTGCCAGCAGCCCAGGGCCATACGAGCAGTACTTC. The full variable domain, with the rest looked up from reference TRBV9 and TRBJ2-7, is DSGVTQTPKHLITATGQRVTLRCSPRSGDLSVYWYQQSLDQGLQFLIQYYNGEERAKGNILERFSAQQFPDLHSELNLSSLELGDSALYFCASSPGPYEQYFGPGTRLTVT.

V is TRBV12-5 and J is TRBJ1-2; no clear D gene. V lost 5 bases, J lost 3 bases, and 10 bases lay in between. CDR1 LGHNT and CDR2 FRNRAP come from the germline V gene. The CDR3 runs to 13 residues. For the CDR3, the DNA is TGTGCTAGTGGTACATGGGGAGACTATGGCTACACCTTC. It translates to CASGTWGDYGYTF. The whole variable domain, remainder taken from reference TRBV12-5 and TRBJ1-2, is DARVTQTPRHKVTEMGQEVTMRCQPILGHNTVFWYRQTMMQGLELLAYFRNRAPLDDSGMPKDRFSAEMPDATLATLKIQPSEPRDSAVYFCASGTWGDYGYTFGSGTRLTVV.

This sequence joins TRBV7-2 and TRBJ2-3; TRBD1 matches 7 bases. V was clipped by 7 bases and J by 0 bases; unmatched bases: 7. Germline V lookup: CDR1 SGHTA, CDR2 FQGNSA. The CDR3 consists of 15 residues. The CDR3 DNA reads as TGTGCCAGCACCACAGGGGTTTCGAGCACAGATACGCAGTATTTT. This sequence encodes CASTTGVSSTDTQYF.

The chain combines TRBV4-1 with TRBJ2-5, with 8 bases fitting TRBD2. The J call is doubtful: the DNA matches TRBJ2-7 better. CDR3 size: 15 residues. CDR1 and CDR2 (germline): MGHRA, YSYEKL. As DNA, the CDR3 is TGCGCCAGCAGCCCGACTAGCGTTAGCTCCTACGAGCAGTACTTC. Its translation: CASSPTSVSSYEQYF.

The genes are TRBV27 and TRBJ1-1; D may be TRBD1 (5 bases). V lost 3 bases, J lost 1 base, and 9 bases lay in between. Germline CDR1 and CDR2: MNHEY and SMNVEV (reference sequence). There are 14 residues in the CDR3. CDR3 sequence (DNA): TGTGCCAGCAGTTTTGTGGGGGGGAACACTGAAGCTTTCTTT. Translated: CASSFVGGNTEAFF.

The gene calls are TRBV4-3 and TRBJ2-5; no clear D. V was clipped by 0 bases and J by 4 bases, with 9 bases between them. The CDR3 extends over 14 amino acids. Per germline, CDR1 LGHNA and CDR2 YSLEER. The DNA of the CDR3 is TGCGCCAGCAGCCAAGATTGGCAGCGAGAGACCCAGTACTTC. Its translation is CASSQDWQRETQYF.

This clone was seen only once. This chain links TRBV6-1 with TRBJ2-5; TRBD1 might be the D (5 bases). CDR3 length: 14 amino acids. Trimming removed 3 bases from V and 9 bases from J, with 17 bases in between. CDR1 and CDR2 from the germline V gene are MNHNS and SASEGT. In nucleotides, the CDR3 is TGTGCCAGCAGTGACTATGGGCAGGACACGGCCCAGTACTTC. Translation: CASSDYGQDTAQYF.

V usage is TRBV7-8 and J usage is TRBJ1-5; D is possibly TRBD1 (5 bases). Trimming stripped 1 base from V and 4 bases from J, with 14 bases between. This CDR3 has 16 residues. CDR1 SGHVS and CDR2 FQNEAQ come from the germline V gene. The CDR3 DNA reads as TGTGCCAGCAGCTTAGGGGGCCCTTTAAGTAATCAGCCCCAGCATTTT. Translated, it gives CASSLGGPLSNQPQHF.

The rearrangement joins TRBV19 to TRBJ1-1, with a possible D match to TRBD1 (5 bases). Germline V gene data show CDR1 as LNHDA and CDR2 as SQIVND (reference sequence). This CDR3 has 12 amino acids. Trimming took off 3 bases at V and 4 bases at J, with 6 bases between the two ends. The CDR3 sequence is CASSIGTTEAFF. As DNA, the CDR3 is TGTGCCAGTAGTATCGGGACCACTGAAGCTTTCTTT.

This clone was counted a few times. The chain employs TRBV28 and TRBJ2-6; D uncertain. The germline V gene encodes CDR1 MDHEN and CDR2 SYDVKM. This CDR3 is built from 15 residues. Trimming stripped 6 bases from V and 0 bases from J, with 9 bases between. Here the CDR3 reads CASSGAYSGANVLTF. In nucleotides, the CDR3 is TGTGCCAGCAGCGGCGCCTACTCTGGGGCCAACGTCCTGACTTTC.

The chain recombines TRBV11-2 with TRBJ1-3; D uncertain. The CDR3 is made up of 16 amino acids. Between the trimmed V and J ends, which lost 5 bases and 6 bases, there was a span of 20 bases. From germline, CDR1 is SGHAT and CDR2 FQNNGV. The CDR3 reads CASSRGEGSWANTIYF. The CDR3 nucleotides read TGTGCCAGCAGCCGCGGCGAAGGATCCTGGGCAAACACCATATATTTT.

This chain joins TRBV11-3 and TRBJ2-3; no reliable D call. The length of the CDR3 is 13 residues. CDR1 SGHNT and CDR2 YENEEA come from the germline V gene. Trimming took off 4 bases at V and 6 bases at J, with 11 bases between the two ends. Here the CDR3 DNA reads TGTGCCAGCAGCTATGAGGTGCGGGATACGCAGTATTTT. Protein product: CASSYEVRDTQYF.

This clone was observed once. The gene calls are TRBV9 and TRBJ2-2, with 7 bases that match TRBD1. CDR3 length: 20 amino acids. The germline V gene encodes CDR1 SGDLS and CDR2 YYNGEE. Germline trimming cut 6 bases from V and 3 bases from J; bases unmatched to any gene: 23. Here the CDR3 DNA reads TGTGCCAGCACATATCAAAGGGGGCCCGAAGAAATAGGGTACACCGGGGAGCTGTTTTTT. The encoded protein is CASTYQRGPEEIGYTGELFF.

V usage is TRBV27 and J usage is TRBJ2-7; no reliable D call. The CDR3 is 16 amino acids. The germline gives CDR1 MNHEY, CDR2 SMNVEV (reference sequence). The V and J ends lost 5 bases and 2 bases respectively, with 19 bases between them. The DNA of the CDR3 is TGTGCCAGCAGTGCGTATGAAACGACTCCACCCTACGAGCAGTACTTC. It codes for CASSAYETTPPYEQYF.

This clone appeared a single time. The V call is TRBV4-2, the J call TRBJ2-2; D gene uncertain. Trimming cost V 1 base and J 0 bases, with 3 bases left between them. This CDR3 comprises 14 residues. Germline values: CDR1 LGHNA, CDR2 YNFKEQ. Written as DNA, the CDR3 is TGTGCCAGCAGCCAAGTGCCGAACACCGGGGAGCTGTTTTTT. This gives the protein CASSQVPNTGELFF.

This chain links TRBV11-2 with TRBJ2-3, with D hard to call. Germline loops: CDR1 SGHAT, CDR2 FQNNGV. The CDR3 covers 13 residues. V lost 5 bases and J 4 bases, leaving 10 bases between the germline ends. The CDR3 coding sequence is TGTGCCAGCAGCATGACTCCCTCAGATACGCAGTATTTT. As protein: CASSMTPSDTQYF.

This clone was detected a few times. The rearrangement joins TRBV9 to TRBJ1-3; tentatively, D is TRBD1 (5 bases). There are 15 residues in the CDR3. With 0 bases removed from V and 7 bases from J, the gap between germline ends came to 14 bases. Per germline, CDR1 SGDLS and CDR2 YYNGEE. The CDR3 region is CASSVGGATGNTIYF. The DNA for the CDR3 is TGTGCCAGCAGCGTAGGTGGGGCGACGGGGAACACCATATATTTT.